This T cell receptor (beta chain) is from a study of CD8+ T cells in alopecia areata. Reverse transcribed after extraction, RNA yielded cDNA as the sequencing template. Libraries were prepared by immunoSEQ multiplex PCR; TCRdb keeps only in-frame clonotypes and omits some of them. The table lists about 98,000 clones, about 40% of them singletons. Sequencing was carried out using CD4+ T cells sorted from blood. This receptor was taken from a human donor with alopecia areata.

The CDR3 protein is CAWSEHGSTEAFF. CDR3 DNA: TGTGCCTGGAGTGAACACGGGAGCACTGAAGCTTTCTTT. The chain has TRBV30 and TRBJ1-1, with no clear D. CDR1 and CDR2 (germline): GTSNPN, SVGIG (reference sequence). The CDR3 is 13 amino acids. Trimming shortened V by 1 base and J by 4 bases, and 10 bases separated the two germline ends.